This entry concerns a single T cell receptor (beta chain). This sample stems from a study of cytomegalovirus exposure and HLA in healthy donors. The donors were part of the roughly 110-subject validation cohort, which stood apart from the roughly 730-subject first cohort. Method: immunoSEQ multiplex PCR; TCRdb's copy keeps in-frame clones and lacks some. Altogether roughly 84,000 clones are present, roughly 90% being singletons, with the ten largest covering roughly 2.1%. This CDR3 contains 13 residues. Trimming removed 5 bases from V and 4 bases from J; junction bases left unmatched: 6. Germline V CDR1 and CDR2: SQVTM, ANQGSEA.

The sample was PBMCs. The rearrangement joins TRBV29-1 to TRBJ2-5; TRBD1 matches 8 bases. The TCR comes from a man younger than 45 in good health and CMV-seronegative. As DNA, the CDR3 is TGCAGCGTTTTCAGGGGGCGCGCAGAGACCCAGTACTTC. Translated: CSVFRGRAETQYF.